The rows below give T cell receptor beta chains drawn from one sample of a study of cytomegalovirus exposure and HLA in healthy donors. Method: immunoSEQ multiplex PCR; TCRdb's copy keeps in-frame clones and lacks some. The table includes 120,000 or so clones, more than 65% detected once. Sequenced: PBMCs. The receptors originated from a man younger than 30 in good health and CMV-seronegative. Both conserved end residues are part of each CDR3. A D gene is named only where the DNA matches it firmly. Clone size is stated in some rows and not others, as once, few, many or a class when expanded.

d_call j_call v_call clone_size cdr3_nt cdr3_aa
. TRBJ1-4 TRBV7-9 . TGTGCCAGCAGCGTAACAGGACCAACTAATGAAAAACTGTTTTTT CASSVTGPTNEKLFF
. TRBJ1-4 TRBV5-5 . TGTGCCAGCAGACTTGATGGGGGGACTAATGAAAAACTGTTTTTT CASRLDGGTNEKLFF
. TRBJ1-5 TRBV6-6 few TGTGCCAGCAGTTGGGGCCCTATTAATCAGCCCCAGCATTTT CASSWGPINQPQHF
. TRBJ1-6 TRBV5-6 . TGTGCCAGCAGCGCGACAGTTAATTCACCCCTCCACTTT CASSATVNSPLHF
TRBD1 TRBJ1-2 TRBV2 . TGTGCCAGCAAGAGACAGGGGGACGATGGCTACACCTTC CASKRQGDDGYTF
. TRBJ1-1 TRBV7-3 once TGTGCCAGCAGCTTAAGCCAGGGAACTGAAGCTTTCTTT CASSLSQGTEAFF
TRBD1 TRBJ1-1 TRBV4-1 . TGCGCCAGCAGCCAAGCCGGGACAGGGGAAACTGAAGCTTTCTTT CASSQAGTGETEAFF
TRBD1 TRBJ1-1 TRBV11-2 once TGTGCCAGCAGCTTAGGGAGGGGGCGCATGGTCGCTGAAGCTTTCTTT CASSLGRGRMVAEAFF
. TRBJ1-1 TRBV5-6 few TGTGCCAGCAGCTTGGGACAGCCTCTGGCTGAAGCTTTCTTT CASSLGQPLAEAFF
TRBD2 TRBJ2-5 TRBV11-2 . TGTGCCAGCAGCTTAGAAGCGGGGGGGGTATATGAGACCCAGTACTTC CASSLEAGGVYETQYF
TRBD1 TRBJ1-4 TRBV19 . TGTGCCAGTAGTCCAGGACAGGGGGGAGGTGAAAAACTGTTTTTT CASSPGQGGGEKLFF
. TRBJ2-6 TRBV5-1 . TGCGCCAGCAGCTTTTTGGCAACTGGGGCCAACGTCCTGACTTTC CASSFLATGANVLTF
. TRBJ1-2 TRBV2 . TGTGCCAGCAGTGAGGTTGACTATGCTAACGGCTACACCTTC CASSEVDYANGYTF
. TRBJ1-4 TRBV11-2 . TGTGCCAGCAGCTTAGTAGATCAGGCGCCTAATGAAAAACTGTTTTTT CASSLVDQAPNEKLFF
TRBD1 TRBJ1-4 TRBV5-4 . TGTGCCAGCAGCACCGGGACAGGGGGGAGTGAAAAACTGTTTTTT CASSTGTGGSEKLFF
. TRBJ1-1 TRBV5-6 . TGTGCCAGCAGCTTGAAATTTAACAGCCTAAGCACCCAAGCTTTCTTT CASSLKFNSLSTQAFF
TRBD1 TRBJ1-2 TRBV6-1 . TGTGCCAGCAGTGAAGTCTCCCTTGGACAGGATGGCTACACCTTC CASSEVSLGQDGYTF
TRBD1 TRBJ2-3 TRBV9 . TGTGCCGGCAGCGCAAGACAGGGAGTTACGCAGTATTTT CAGSARQGVTQYF
. TRBJ1-4 TRBV4-3 . TGCGCCAGCAGCCAAGAAGATGTAGCAGGAGGAGAAAAACTGTTTTTT CASSQEDVAGGEKLFF
TRBD1 TRBJ1-5 TRBV19 . TGTGCCAGTAGAGCTTTGGACAGGGGAGGGCAGCCCCAGCATTTT CASRALDRGGQPQHF
. TRBJ1-2 TRBV29-1 . TGCAGCGTTCGAGGCGGGCCGGATGGCTACACCTTC CSVRGGPDGYTF
TRBD1 TRBJ2-7 TRBV7-9 few TGTGCCAGCAGCTCGGACAGGACGAGCTCCTACGAGCAGTACTTC CASSSDRTSSYEQYF
. TRBJ1-1 TRBV27 . TGTGCCAGCCCGACTACCCACCGAGGACAGAACGACACTGAAGCTTTCTTT CASPTTHRGQNDTEAFF
. TRBJ1-1 TRBV10-3 . TGTGCCATCAGGCGCTCCGGGGGACCTCAAACTGAAGCTTTCTTT CAIRRSGGPQTEAFF
. TRBJ2-5 TRBV9 few TGTGCCAGCAGCGTAGGTAGTAGCGCTAAGGGAGAGACCCAGTACTTC CASSVGSSAKGETQYF
. TRBJ2-7 TRBV6-1 few TGTGCCAGCAGTACCGATTGGGGGGACGAGCAGTACTTC CASSTDWGDEQYF
TRBD1 TRBJ1-2 TRBV6-6 . TGTGCCATCCTTGGGGACAGCAACTATGGCTACACCTTC CAILGDSNYGYTF
. TRBJ1-4 TRBV19 . TGTGCCAGTAGTCACCAGGGAACTAATGAAAAACTGTTTTTT CASSHQGTNEKLFF
TRBD1 TRBJ2-7 TRBV6-5 few TGTGCCAGCGTTACCCGGACAGGGGGCCACGAGCAGTACTTC CASVTRTGGHEQYF
TRBD1 TRBJ1-2 TRBV5-1 . TGCGCCAGCAGCGCGACAGGGCCGCTCTATGGCTACACCTTC CASSATGPLYGYTF
TRBD2 TRBJ2-1 TRBV6-1 . TGTGCCAGCACCAAGCGGGGGGGCTCCTACAATGAGCAGTTCTTC CASTKRGGSYNEQFF
. TRBJ1-1 TRBV5-6 . TGTGCCAGCAGCGAGGGACTGCCAAACACTGAAGCTTTCTTT CASSEGLPNTEAFF
. TRBJ1-2 TRBV6-6 . TGTGCCAGCAGCCTAGACAGCCTCTATGGCTACACCTTC CASSLDSLYGYTF
TRBD2 TRBJ2-7 TRBV19 . TGTGCCAGTAGTATAGTAGCGGGGGCTGGATACGAGCAGTACTTC CASSIVAGAGYEQYF
TRBD2 TRBJ2-2 TRBV4-1 . TGCGCCAGCAGCCACGCCCCTAGCGGGGGGACCGGGGAGCTGTTTTTT CASSHAPSGGTGELFF
TRBD1 TRBJ2-3 TRBV9 . TGTGCCAGCAGCGTAGAGGGGGCCCAATACGATACGCAGTATTTT CASSVEGAQYDTQYF
. TRBJ1-2 TRBV6-5 . TGTGCCAGCATGACAGGCTATGGCTACACCTTC CASMTGYGYTF
TRBD2 TRBJ2-1 TRBV7-9 . TGTGCCAGCAGCCCTAGCGGGAGTTTTCCTTTGCCCAATGAGCAGTTCTTC CASSPSGSFPLPNEQFF
. TRBJ1-2 TRBV29-1 . TGCAGCGTTGATTTAGGGGGGGATGGCTACACCTTC CSVDLGGDGYTF
. TRBJ2-1 TRBV2 . TGTGCCAGCAGTGAGGGGACTCGCAATGAGCAGTTCTTC CASSEGTRNEQFF
. TRBJ2-3 TRBV5-4 few TGTGCCAGCAGCTTGGAACGGACTGCAGATACGCAGTATTTT CASSLERTADTQYF
TRBD1 TRBJ1-4 TRBV5-6 . TGTGCCAGCAGCTGGGCGGGACAGGGGGCGATTCCTAATGAAAAACTGTTTTTT CASSWAGQGAIPNEKLFF
. TRBJ1-3 TRBV5-5 few TGTGCCAGCAGCCAAGATCCGAGTTATGGAAACACCATATATTTT CASSQDPSYGNTIYF
. TRBJ1-5 TRBV27 once TGTGCCAGCAGCCAAATGGGGGCCGGGGTAGTGAATCAGCCCCAGCATTTT CASSQMGAGVVNQPQHF
TRBD1 TRBJ1-1 TRBV5-1 few TGCGCCAGCAGCTTTGGACAGGGAGGGACTGAAGCTTTCTTT CASSFGQGGTEAFF
TRBD1 TRBJ1-2 TRBV9 . TGTGCCAGCAGCGCCACCCGAAACACAGGGGGCAAATATGGCTACACCTTC CASSATRNTGGKYGYTF
TRBD1 TRBJ2-1 TRBV19 once TGTGCCAGTAGTACTCGACAGGGGTCGAGCTACAATGAGCAGTTCTTC CASSTRQGSSYNEQFF
TRBD1 TRBJ2-7 TRBV11-2 . TGTGCCAGCAGCGCCGGACAGGGGCTCTACGAGCAGTACTTC CASSAGQGLYEQYF
. TRBJ1-6 TRBV2 . TGTGCCAGCAGTGATGGACAGAAGCACTCACCCCTCCACTTT CASSDGQKHSPLHF
TRBD1 TRBJ1-1 TRBV15 . TGTGCCACCAGCTCCCGACAGGGGGAGGTTGAAGCTTTCTTT CATSSRQGEVEAFF
TRBD1 TRBJ2-7 TRBV29-1 few TGCAGCGTTGAAGGCAGGGGGCCGAGCTCCTACGAGCAGTACTTC CSVEGRGPSSYEQYF
. TRBJ1-2 TRBV7-2 . TGTGCCAGCAGCTTCCAGGCACAAAGCTATGGCTACACCTTC CASSFQAQSYGYTF
TRBD1 TRBJ1-1 TRBV18 . TGTGCCAGCTCAGCGGCGGACAGGGCGAACACTGAAGCTTTCTTT CASSAADRANTEAFF
. TRBJ1-2 TRBV6-1 . TGTGCCAGCGTGCGGACTTCTAACTATGGCTACACCTTC CASVRTSNYGYTF
TRBD1 TRBJ1-1 TRBV19 . TGTGCCAGTAGTATAAGGTCGCGGCCAGGGGGACGGGGGACTGAAGCTTTCTTT CASSIRSRPGGRGTEAFF
TRBD1 TRBJ2-7 TRBV7-2 . TGTGCCAGCAGCTCTCAAACTGGACAGGGCGCCTACGAGCAGTACTTC CASSSQTGQGAYEQYF
. TRBJ1-1 TRBV5-5 few TGTGCCAGCAGCTTGGTAAACACTGAAGCTTTCTTT CASSLVNTEAFF
TRBD1 TRBJ1-1 TRBV19 . TGTGCCAGTAGTACCGGACAGGGGAGAGAGGCTTTCTTT CASSTGQGREAFF
TRBD1 TRBJ2-1 TRBV6-5 few TGTGCCAGCGGCGGACAGGTACACAATGAGCAGTTCTTC CASGGQVHNEQFF